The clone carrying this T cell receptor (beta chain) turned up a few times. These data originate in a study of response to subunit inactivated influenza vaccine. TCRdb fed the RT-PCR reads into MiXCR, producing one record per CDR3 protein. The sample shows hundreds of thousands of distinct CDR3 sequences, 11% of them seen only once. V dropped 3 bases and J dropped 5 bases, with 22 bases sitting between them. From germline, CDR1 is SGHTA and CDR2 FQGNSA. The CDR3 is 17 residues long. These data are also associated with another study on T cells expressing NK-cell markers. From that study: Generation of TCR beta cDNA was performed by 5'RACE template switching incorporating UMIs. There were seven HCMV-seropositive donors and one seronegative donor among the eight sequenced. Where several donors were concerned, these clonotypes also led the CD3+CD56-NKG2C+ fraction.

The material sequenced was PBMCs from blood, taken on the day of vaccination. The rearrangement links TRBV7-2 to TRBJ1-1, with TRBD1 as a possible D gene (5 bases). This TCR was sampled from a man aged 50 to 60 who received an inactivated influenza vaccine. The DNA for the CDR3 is TGTGCCAGCAGCTTTAAAGGGGTCGCTAGAGGAGGGACTGAAGCTTTCTTT. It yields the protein CASSFKGVARGGTEAFF.